Sequencing of this T cell receptor (beta chain) was carried out in a study of T cell responses to AZD1222 COVID-19 vaccine. Overall study results and limits: Along spike, vaccine-associated CD4 TCRs were found throughout, with dominance at 160-218 and 743-854. Researchers took repertoire samples only after the peak T cell response had come. Nearly half of unique spike-specific TCRs reportedly avoided B.1.351 and B.1.1.7 mutated regions. Baseline serology detected seropositivity in only a handful of AZD1222 recipients.

Worth noting for this clone: Its specificity is unknown.

This table comes from immunoSEQ multiplex PCR, and its TCRdb copy is limited to in-frame clones, with some not included. The repertoire holds approximately 50,000 clones, with about 86% as singletons. Between the trimmed V and J ends, which lost 5 bases and 2 bases, there was a span of 13 bases. Germline CDR1 and CDR2: MNHEY and SMNVEV (reference sequence). This CDR3 has 15 amino acids. The sequencing used peripheral blood, collected 28 days after the second AZD1222 dose. V gene TRBV27 combines with J gene TRBJ1-5; D is unresolved. The sequence came from an adult who received the AZD1222 COVID-19 vaccine. The CDR3 spells CASSPRGQGNQPQHF. DNA for the CDR3: TGTGCCAGCAGTCCCCGTGGGCAGGGCAATCAGCCCCAGCATTTT.